Below, 7 T cell receptor beta chains from the same sample are listed, as sequenced in a study of blood T cell repertoires in COVID-19. The data were produced by immunoSEQ multiplex PCR, yet TCRdb's version contains in-frame clones alone and is incomplete. The table shows a few hundred thousand clones, with less than 90% occurring only once. Sequencing was carried out using peripheral blood. The receptors come from a man between 60 and 75 years old who had recovered from COVID-19.

This clone has only one observation. The V and J genes are TRBV6-2 or TRBV6-3 and TRBJ1-6; the match to TRBD1 covers 9 bases. Germline CDR1 reads MNHEY; CDR2 reads SVGEGT. This CDR3 is built from 16 residues. The trim removed 0 bases at V and 10 bases at J, leaving 7 bases unmatched. CDR3: CASSYSRTGVDSPLHF. For the CDR3, the DNA is TGTGCCAGCAGTTACTCGAGGACAGGGGTTGACTCACCCCTCCACTTT.

J is TRBJ1-5 and V is TRBV6-5, with D possibly matching TRBD1 (5 bases). CDR3 size: 15 residues. Deletions cut 6 bases from V and 11 bases from J, with 23 bases between. Looked up from germline, CDR1 is MNHEY and CDR2 is SVGAGI. In DNA form, the CDR3 reads TGTGCCAGCAGCTCAAGACCGGGGGGGGGAGGGTCCCAGCATTTT. Translated: CASSSRPGGGGSQHF.

The gene calls are TRBV7-3 and TRBJ2-3, with 12 bases that match TRBD1. V shed 5 bases, J shed 4 bases, and the junction held 7 bases outside the gene matches. In germline, CDR1 is SGHTA, CDR2 FQGTGA. This CDR3 region has 16 residues. The CDR3 DNA reads as TGTGCCAGCAGCCAAGGGACAGGGGGCAGCCCAGATACGCAGTATTTT. This gives the protein CASSQGTGGSPDTQYF.

This clone was counted between two and nine times. The gene calls are TRBV30 and TRBJ2-7; 9 bases match TRBD2. The CDR3 covers 14 residues. V lost 2 bases to trimming and J lost 4 bases; unmatched junction nucleotides: 6. Germline-derived CDR1 and CDR2 are GTSNPN and SVGIG (reference sequence). CDR3 region: CAWSPGTSRYEQYF. The CDR3, as DNA: TGTGCCTGGAGTCCCGGGACTAGCAGGTACGAGCAGTACTTC.

The chain uses TRBV6-5 and TRBJ2-3; D is unclear. V gave up 6 bases and J gave up 6 bases, with 13 bases separating them. The CDR3 has 13 amino acids. Germline CDR1 MNHEY, CDR2 SVGAGI. The CDR3: CASSHPPADTQYF. The DNA of the CDR3 is TGTGCCAGCAGCCACCCTCCCGCGGATACGCAGTATTTT.

The V call is TRBV19, the J call TRBJ2-5, with D perhaps TRBD1 (7 bases). Germline V gene sequence: CDR1 LNHDA, CDR2 SQIVND (reference sequence). With 4 bases removed from V and 5 bases from J, the gap between germline ends came to 17 bases. This CDR3 region has 15 residues. The CDR3 spells CASSKNRGRGETQYF. DNA for the CDR3: TGTGCCAGTAGTAAAAACAGGGGTCGGGGGGAGACCCAGTACTTC.

The chain employs TRBV25-1 and TRBJ1-2; 8 nucleotides agree with TRBD1. This CDR3 is built from 17 residues. V dropped 6 bases and J dropped 1; count of bases not matched to a gene: 13. Germline values: CDR1 MGHDK, CDR2 SYGVNS. The CDR3 region has the DNA TGTGCCAGCAGCCCACTCCCCGACAGGGGACTTAACTATGGCTACACCTTC. Protein sequence: CASSPLPDRGLNYGYTF.